This T cell receptor beta chain comes out of a study of blood T cell repertoires in COVID-19. The CDR3 is 15 amino acids. Germline-derived CDR1 and CDR2 are KGHSH and LQKENI. V shed 3 bases and J 2 bases; nucleotides not matched to a gene: 4. In the authors' workflow: Estimated nucleated cell counts came from reference gene primer amplification. Profiling relied on immunoSEQ multiplex PCR, and the TCRdb table lists in-frame clones only, not all of them. The V and J calls and clone size are taken from that table; D and trimming were inferred from the DNA. The sample carries 100,000 or so clones, 85% recorded once.

The TCR comes from a woman in her seventies with active or convalescent COVID-19. The sample was peripheral blood. The J gene is TRBJ1-5, the V gene TRBV18; TRBD1 matches 7 bases. CDR3 nucleotides: TGTGCCAGCTCACCCGAAGACAGGGGCAATCAGCCCCAGCATTTT. Translation gives CASSPEDRGNQPQHF. Full variable domain (rest looked up from reference TRBV18 and TRBJ1-5): NAGVMQNPRHLVRRRGQEARLRCSPMKGHSHVYWYRQLPEEGLKFMVYLQKENIIDESGMPKERFSAEFPKEGPSILRIQQVVRGDSAAYFCASSPEDRGNQPQHFGDGTRLSIL.